One T cell receptor (beta chain) is described in this entry. What it recognizes is unknown. Sequencing was designed to attain a depth spanning 1 in 200,000 to 1 in 1 million T cells. Data came from immunoSEQ multiplex PCR; TCRdb stores just in-frame clones and leaves some out. The table lists roughly 150,000 clones, about 80% of them singletons. This sample is part of a study of cytotoxic CD8 clonotypes in ibrutinib-treated CLL. Study-level background: Collecting the response samples happened after a median 12 months of treatment, with a range of 6 to 36. Overall study findings and caveats: Few clonotypes were public, and these shrank or held steady under treatment. There were differences in sampling times between sustained-remission and progressing patients.

V was trimmed by 2 bases and J by 0 bases, leaving 20 bases between them. The CDR3 sequence is 18 residues long. CDR1 and CDR2 from the germline V gene are MRHNA and SNTAGT. The sequence derives from a human donor with chronic lymphocytic leukemia. The chain recombines TRBV6-4 with TRBJ2-7; D might be TRBD2 (6 bases). This specimen was PBMCs, taken after 24 months of ibrutinib treatment. CDR3 region: CASSDPPAGRNSSYEQYF. The CDR3 nucleotides read TGTGCCAGCAGTGACCCTCCTGCGGGGCGGAACAGCTCCTACGAGCAGTACTTC.